This entry concerns a single T cell receptor beta chain. Its antigen is unknown. The record has no base qualities; no much larger clone is one base away. The immunoSEQ Assay, a bias-controlled multiplex PCR, was used to amplify TCRbeta CDR3 regions from genomic DNA. In the paper's pipeline: Within the assay, amplification of reference gene primers was used to estimate how many nucleated cells each sample contained. To quantify the absolute abundance of each unique TCRbeta CDR3 rearrangement, sequence reads were collapsed and filtered. For each sample, productive Simpson clonality was calculated as the square root of Simpson's diversity index across productive rearrangements. The immuneACCESS repertoire file appears here via TCRdb, limited to in-frame rearrangements. These files lack a portion of the clones; in checked studies, under half of the deficit traces to unresolved V genes, and the cause of the others is not known. The DNA was the basis for D and trimming; V, J and clone size are from that table. Recorded for this sample are over 250,000 clones; 65% to 85% of them occurred a single time. The top ten hold almost 1.5% of the sample.

The data stem from a study of blood T cell repertoires in COVID-19 (TCRdb year 2020). For the study in its entirety: Samples from collaborators originated in the United States, Italy and Spain and spanned both the acute and convalescent phases of COVID-19. The prospective study material was composed of cDNA or gDNA derived from T cells, B-cell-depleted T cells, or PBMCs. Subjects who had been exposed to COVID-19, were actively infected with it, or had recovered from it provided the deeply sampled blood TCRbeta repertoires that made up the dataset. A freely available public database, intended as a resource for researchers studying the immune response to SARS-CoV-2, is where the repertoires were released. Samples came from the ongoing ImmuneRACE study (first 160 participants) plus 1,254 subjects from 6 global collaborators. Nearly every sample came with metadata listing a de-identified subject ID, COVID-19 status, age in years and sex. Where available, HLA class I and class II types were obtained from metadata supplied by the sample provider rather than from assay-based typing. Summary of the overall study and its limitations: Clinical and demographic metadata were provided uncurated, with the amount varying by source and participant.

The germline V gene provides CDR1 MGHDK and CDR2 SYGVNS. V and J are trimmed by 3 bases and 0 bases, and the gene matches miss 7 bases of the junction. Spanning cysteine to phenylalanine, the CDR3 consists of 17 amino acids. The CDR3 DNA has 51 bases and is translated from base 1. One collaborating source in Seattle enrolled patients while the patients were actively infected and followed the patients over time throughout the course of disease. Collaborating institutions collected whole blood in K2EDTA tubes following their own protocols. For TCRbeta analysis, collaborators shipped samples as frozen whole blood, isolated PBMCs, or DNA extracted from either of those sample types.

Specimen: peripheral blood. The source is a human donor with COVID-19, enrolled during active disease. The donor label of this sample is uncertain. Recombination linked TRBV25-1 to TRBJ2-3; TRBD1 lines up with 9 middle nucleotides. The CDR3 amino acid sequence is: CASSDLDRGSSTDTQYF. The nucleotide sequence reads as follows: TGTGCCAGCAGTGATTTGGACAGGGGTTCTAGCACAGATACGCAGTATTTT.